The rows below give T cell receptor beta chains drawn from one sample of a study of blood T cell repertoires in COVID-19. TCRdb keeps only in-frame clones here, not all; method: immunoSEQ multiplex PCR. The table has over 140,000 clones, approximately 79% seen once. Source material: PBMCs or T cells enriched from blood (not recorded which). These receptor sequences come from a woman aged 50 to 65 who had recovered from COVID-19. Both conserved end residues are part of each CDR3. Fields, in order: clone size, D gene, J gene, V gene, CDR3 protein, CDR3 DNA. The D gene is left open where the match is weak. Clone size is given for some rows only: seen once, a few or many times, or a class if the clone is expanded.

abundance: -; d_gene: TRBD2; j_gene: TRBJ2-3; v_gene: TRBV15; CDR3aa: CATSTLTSDNTDTQYF; CDR3nt: TGTGCCACCAGCACCCTGACTAGCGATAACACAGATACGCAGTATTTT
abundance: -; d_gene: -; j_gene: TRBJ1-1; v_gene: TRBV10-3; CDR3aa: CAISESTTGLSNTEAFF; CDR3nt: TGTGCCATCAGTGAGTCGACGACAGGTCTCAGTAACACTGAAGCTTTCTTT
abundance: -; d_gene: -; j_gene: TRBJ1-3; v_gene: TRBV29-1; CDR3aa: CSVETRADTIYF; CDR3nt: TGCAGCGTTGAAACCAGGGCGGACACCATATATTTT
abundance: -; d_gene: -; j_gene: TRBJ1-2; v_gene: TRBV10-2; CDR3aa: CASSPQGDYGYTF; CDR3nt: TGCGCCAGCAGTCCACAGGGTGACTATGGCTACACCTTC
abundance: once; d_gene: TRBD1; j_gene: TRBJ1-3; v_gene: TRBV10-3; CDR3aa: CAISGETGAGNTIYF; CDR3nt: TGTGCCATCAGTGGCGAGACAGGGGCTGGAAACACCATATATTTT
abundance: -; d_gene: TRBD1; j_gene: TRBJ1-2; v_gene: TRBV18; CDR3aa: CASSPPTGDGYTF; CDR3nt: TGTGCCAGCTCACCACCGACAGGGGACGGCTACACCTTC
abundance: few; d_gene: -; j_gene: TRBJ1-2; v_gene: TRBV5-1; CDR3aa: CASSLSGGSAYGYTF; CDR3nt: TGCGCCAGCAGCTTGTCCGGGGGATCGGCCTATGGCTACACCTTC
abundance: -; d_gene: -; j_gene: TRBJ1-5; v_gene: TRBV7-9; CDR3aa: CASSAGGGANQPQHF; CDR3nt: TGTGCCAGCAGCGCCGGCGGGGGAGCTAATCAGCCCCAGCATTTT
abundance: -; d_gene: TRBD2; j_gene: TRBJ2-3; v_gene: TRBV5-1; CDR3aa: CASSPARLAITDTQYF; CDR3nt: TGCGCCAGCAGCCCGGCCCGACTAGCTATCACAGATACGCAGTATTTT
abundance: -; d_gene: TRBD1; j_gene: TRBJ2-2; v_gene: TRBV18; CDR3aa: CASSPPGQTNTGELFF; CDR3nt: TGTGCCAGCTCACCCCCGGGACAGACGAACACCGGGGAGCTGTTTTTT
abundance: -; d_gene: TRBD2; j_gene: TRBJ2-2; v_gene: TRBV6-6; CDR3aa: CASLDRAGVNTGELFF; CDR3nt: TGTGCCAGCCTCGACCGAGCGGGAGTGAACACCGGGGAGCTGTTTTTT
abundance: -; d_gene: -; j_gene: TRBJ1-6; v_gene: TRBV27; CDR3aa: CASSPLAREDSPLHF; CDR3nt: TGTGCCAGCAGTCCCCTAGCTAGGGAGGATTCACCCCTCCACTTT
abundance: -; d_gene: -; j_gene: TRBJ1-1; v_gene: TRBV5-1; CDR3aa: CASSPREGIEAFF; CDR3nt: TGCGCCAGCAGCCCCCGAGAGGGTATTGAAGCTTTCTTT
abundance: -; d_gene: TRBD2; j_gene: TRBJ2-7; v_gene: TRBV18; CDR3aa: CASSPTGLAGLGSYEQYF; CDR3nt: TGTGCCAGCTCTCCTACGGGACTAGCGGGACTCGGGTCCTACGAGCAGTACTTC
abundance: -; d_gene: TRBD1; j_gene: TRBJ1-2; v_gene: TRBV6-5; CDR3aa: CASINRGGGYTF; CDR3nt: TGTGCCAGCATCAACAGGGGAGGCGGCTACACCTTC
abundance: -; d_gene: TRBD2; j_gene: TRBJ2-2; v_gene: TRBV9; CDR3aa: CASSHGGEYTGELFF; CDR3nt: TGTGCCAGCAGCCACGGGGGGGAGTACACCGGGGAGCTGTTTTTT
abundance: -; d_gene: -; j_gene: TRBJ2-7; v_gene: TRBV11-1; CDR3aa: CASSLDGGTYEQYF; CDR3nt: TGTGCCAGCAGCTTAGATGGCGGGACTTACGAGCAGTACTTC
abundance: -; d_gene: -; j_gene: TRBJ1-2; v_gene: TRBV5-4; CDR3aa: CASSLRWGLGNGYTF; CDR3nt: TGTGCCAGCAGCCTCCGTTGGGGCTTGGGAAATGGCTACACCTTC
abundance: -; d_gene: -; j_gene: TRBJ1-5; v_gene: TRBV5-5; CDR3aa: CASSLQTGPNQPQHF; CDR3nt: TGTGCCAGCAGCTTACAGACAGGACCAAATCAGCCCCAGCATTTT
abundance: -; d_gene: -; j_gene: TRBJ1-2; v_gene: TRBV15; CDR3aa: CATSSGSMGYTF; CDR3nt: TGTGCCACCAGTTCCGGGAGTATGGGCTACACCTTC
abundance: -; d_gene: -; j_gene: TRBJ2-5; v_gene: TRBV28; CDR3aa: CASSSLLTQYF; CDR3nt: TGTGCCAGCAGTTCTCTTTTGACCCAGTACTTC
abundance: -; d_gene: TRBD1; j_gene: TRBJ2-6; v_gene: TRBV27; CDR3aa: CASSARQGVLQSGANVLTF; CDR3nt: TGTGCCAGCAGTGCCCGACAGGGAGTCCTACAATCTGGGGCCAACGTCCTGACTTTC
abundance: -; d_gene: TRBD1; j_gene: TRBJ1-1; v_gene: TRBV7-3; CDR3aa: CASSPSQGAEAFF; CDR3nt: TGTGCCAGCAGCCCCTCCCAGGGGGCTGAAGCTTTCTTT
abundance: -; d_gene: -; j_gene: TRBJ1-6; v_gene: TRBV6-2/TRBV6-3; CDR3aa: CASSSRGTHGSYNSPLHF; CDR3nt: TGTGCCAGCAGTTCCCGGGGTACGCATGGCTCCTATAATTCACCCCTCCACTTT
abundance: -; d_gene: -; j_gene: TRBJ1-5; v_gene: TRBV30; CDR3aa: CAWSGQEDQPQHF; CDR3nt: TGTGCCTGGAGTGGTCAGGAAGATCAGCCCCAGCATTTT
abundance: -; d_gene: -; j_gene: TRBJ2-7; v_gene: TRBV30; CDR3aa: CAWSRPGRGYEQYF; CDR3nt: TGTGCCTGGAGTCGACCCGGGCGGGGCTACGAGCAGTACTTC
abundance: few; d_gene: TRBD1; j_gene: TRBJ1-1; v_gene: TRBV27; CDR3aa: CASSLGTGWDTEAFF; CDR3nt: TGTGCCAGCAGTTTAGGGACAGGGTGGGACACTGAAGCTTTCTTT
abundance: -; d_gene: -; j_gene: TRBJ2-3; v_gene: TRBV30; CDR3aa: CAFGIDTQYF; CDR3nt: TGTGCCTTTGGCATAGATACGCAGTATTTT
abundance: -; d_gene: TRBD2; j_gene: TRBJ2-7; v_gene: TRBV27; CDR3aa: CASSSSGSLDEQYF; CDR3nt: TGTGCCAGCAGTTCTAGCGGGAGTTTGGACGAGCAGTACTTC
abundance: -; d_gene: -; j_gene: TRBJ1-3; v_gene: TRBV7-8; CDR3aa: CASSLSGNTIYF; CDR3nt: TGTGCCAGCAGCTTATCAGGGAACACCATATATTTT
abundance: few; d_gene: TRBD1; j_gene: TRBJ1-6; v_gene: TRBV28; CDR3aa: CASSLYPGGNSPLHF; CDR3nt: TGTGCCAGCAGTTTATATCCAGGGGGTAATTCACCCCTCCACTTT
abundance: once; d_gene: TRBD2; j_gene: TRBJ2-1; v_gene: TRBV5-1; CDR3aa: CASSLDSSGNEQFF; CDR3nt: TGCGCCAGCAGCTTGGATTCTAGCGGCAATGAGCAGTTCTTC
abundance: few; d_gene: -; j_gene: TRBJ1-1; v_gene: TRBV12-3/TRBV12-4; CDR3aa: CASSFRRNTEAFF; CDR3nt: TGTGCCAGCAGTTTCCGCAGAAACACTGAAGCTTTCTTT
abundance: few; d_gene: TRBD2; j_gene: TRBJ2-1; v_gene: TRBV19; CDR3aa: CASSRVVAGALISYNEQFF; CDR3nt: TGTGCCAGTAGTAGAGTGGTAGCGGGGGCCTTAATCTCCTACAATGAGCAGTTCTTC
abundance: -; d_gene: -; j_gene: TRBJ2-7; v_gene: TRBV6-5; CDR3aa: CATVEGYEQYF; CDR3nt: TGTGCCACCGTGGAGGGCTACGAGCAGTACTTC
abundance: -; d_gene: -; j_gene: TRBJ1-5; v_gene: TRBV7-2; CDR3aa: CASSKTGFNQPQHF; CDR3nt: TGTGCCAGCAGCAAAACAGGGTTTAATCAGCCCCAGCATTTT
abundance: -; d_gene: -; j_gene: TRBJ1-2; v_gene: TRBV5-1; CDR3aa: CASSLAVEADYGYTF; CDR3nt: TGCGCCAGCAGCTTGGCCGTGGAGGCGGACTATGGCTACACCTTC